Following are 5 T cell receptor beta chains from one sample sequenced in a study of T cells expressing NK-cell markers. One entry per CDR3 protein, without DNA, is what TCRdb gives after re-calling the 5' RACE reads. The clone table shows about 410,000 distinct CDR3 sequences, with the ten largest holding roughly 10%. What was sequenced was blood T cells: a sorted CD56 or NKG2C T cell subset, CD4+ or CD8+ T cells, or bulk PBMC T cells (not recorded which). The receptors come from a woman aged 45 to 65 in good health.

The V call is TRBV12-3 or TRBV12-4, the J call TRBJ2-5; the TCRdb D gene call, TRBD1, has no DNA to confirm it. This CDR3 has 14 amino acids. This CDR3 reads CASSPRGAEETQYF.

CDR3: CASSLPSFQWDEQFF. The chain recombines TRBV11-3 with TRBJ2-1. CDR1 and CDR2 from the germline V gene are SGHNT and YENEEA. The CDR3 has 15 residues. Combining the CDR3 with reference TRBV11-3 and TRBJ2-1 gives the whole variable domain EAGVVQSPRYKIIEKKQPVAFWCNPISGHNTLYWYLQNLGQGPELLIRYENEEAVDDSQLPKDRFSAERLKGVDSTLKIQPAELGDSAVYLCASSLPSFQWDEQFFGPGTRLTVL.

This rearrangement joins TRBV6-5 to TRBJ1-4; the TRBD1 assignment by TCRdb is unverifiable without DNA. The CDR3 spans 12 residues. Germline V gene lookup returns CDR1 MNHEY and CDR2 SVGAGI. CDR3 in amino acids: CASRGPLEKLFF.

The rearrangement links TRBV27 to TRBJ1-5; the TRBD1 assignment by TCRdb is unverifiable without DNA. In germline, CDR1 is MNHEY, CDR2 SMNVEV (reference sequence). The CDR3 is 16 residues long. This CDR3 reads CASSLSRTGSNQPQHF.

V is TRBV10-2 and J is TRBJ2-1. The V gene's germline CDR1 is WSHSY and CDR2 SAAADI. The CDR3 extends over 12 amino acids. CDR3 protein: CASSAVLWEQFF.